Below are 23 T cell receptor beta chains sequenced from a single sample in a study of CD8+CD57+ T cells in acquired aplastic anemia (dated by TCRdb to 2016 to 2018). These reads were obtained on an Illumina HiSeq 2000. Genomic DNA served as template for TCR beta VDJ combination and CDR3 sequence profiling. The public reads were reprocessed in TCRdb via fastp at Q25 and MiXCR, keeping in-frame beta chains. Rows are unified per CDR3 protein, each entry keeping the most common DNA and genes. The table for this sample lists roughly 180,000 distinct CDR3 sequences; 64% of them were counted only once. Under 60% of the sample rests with the top ten. The sequencing input was sorted CD4+, CD8+, or CD8+CD57+ T cells (not recorded which) from PBMCs. The source is a human donor with severe aplastic anemia or a healthy control (not recorded which).

The V gene is TRBV29-1, the J gene TRBJ2-5; D is ambiguous. This CDR3 is built from 14 residues. Germline CDR1 and CDR2: SQVTM and ANQGSEA. Trimming shortened V by 4 bases and J by 1 base, and 13 bases separated the two germline ends. The CDR3: CSVGARALQETQYF. The CDR3 coding sequence is TGCAGCGTTGGTGCAAGGGCCCTCCAAGAGACCCAGTACTTC.

This clonotype was recorded many times. The rearrangement links TRBV27 to TRBJ1-2; no clear D. CDR1 and CDR2 (germline): MNHEY, SMNVEV (reference sequence). The CDR3 is 12 amino acids. Trimming cost V 4 bases and J 8 bases, with 11 bases left between them. CDR3: CASSSPKFGYTF. The CDR3 nucleotides read TGTGCCAGCAGTTCTCCGAAGTTCGGCTACACCTTC.

The V gene is TRBV10-3, the J gene TRBJ2-1; 9 bases map to TRBD1. Germline-derived CDR1 and CDR2 are ENHRY and SYGVKD. With 4 bases clipped from V and 4 bases from J, the junction kept 5 bases outside the gene matches. There are 15 residues in the CDR3. This chain's CDR3 is CAISVGTGSYNEQFF. CDR3 nucleotide sequence: TGTGCCATCAGTGTGGGGACAGGGTCATACAATGAGCAGTTCTTC.

The chain recombines TRBV15 with TRBJ1-1; a possible D gene is TRBD1 (5 bases). This CDR3 region has 15 residues. V shed 1 base and J shed 4 bases, with 13 bases lying between them. CDR1 LNHNV and CDR2 YYDKDF come from the germline V gene (reference sequence). This CDR3 reads CATSRVRGQSTEAFF. The CDR3 nucleotides are TGTGCCACCAGCAGAGTTCGGGGCCAGAGCACTGAAGCTTTCTTT.

This clonotype has a count of ten or more. The chain recombines TRBV2 with TRBJ2-4; TRBD2 might be the D (5 bases). This CDR3 is built from 14 residues. CDR1 and CDR2 (germline): SNHLY, FYNNEI. V was cut by 8 bases and J by 8 bases, with 19 bases left in between. CDR3 DNA sequence: TGTGCCAGCGCGGGTCTAGGCAGGAGTGACATTCAGTACTTC. It codes for CASAGLGRSDIQYF.

CDR3: CSARVDGETQYF. The CDR3 DNA reads TGCAGTGCTAGAGTTGACGGGGAGACCCAGTACTTC. The chain uses TRBV20-1 and TRBJ2-5; D is unclear. The CDR3 length is 12 residues. The germline V and J ends were trimmed by 1 base and 5 bases, with 8 bases remaining between them. From germline, CDR1 is DFQATT and CDR2 SNEGSKA (reference sequence).

The V call is TRBV9, the J call TRBJ1-1; D might be TRBD1 (5 bases). Germline values: CDR1 SGDLS, CDR2 YYNGEE. The ends were cut back, 0 bases at V and 11 bases at J, with 14 bases in the middle. The CDR3 spans 13 residues. The DNA for the CDR3 is TGTGCCAGCAGCGTAGCTGATGGGACCACGGCTTTCTTT. It yields the protein CASSVADGTTAFF. The complete variable domain, with remaining parts taken from reference TRBV9 and TRBJ1-1, reads DSGVTQTPKHLITATGQRVTLRCSPRSGDLSVYWYQQSLDQGLQFLIQYYNGEERAKGNILERFSAQQFPDLHSELNLSSLELGDSALYFCASSVADGTTAFFGQGTRLTVV.

The chain carries TRBV7-9 and TRBJ2-3; TRBD2 aligns across 13 bases. This CDR3 spans 15 amino acids. Germline CDR1 reads SEHNR; CDR2 reads FQNEAQ (reference sequence). Trimming took 5 bases from V and 6 from J; bases not matched to a gene: 5. Here the CDR3 reads CASSRTSGRRDTQYF. CDR3 bases: TGTGCCAGCAGCCGGACTAGCGGGAGACGGGATACGCAGTATTTT.

This clonotype occurred a few times. This chain links TRBV10-2 with TRBJ1-2; D is possibly TRBD1 (6 bases). The CDR3 loop spans 13 amino acids. In germline, CDR1 is WSHSY, CDR2 SAAADI. The V end lost 3 bases, the J end lost 4 bases, and 9 bases lay between the germline ends. DNA for the CDR3: TGCGCCAGCAGTGAAGTAGGGGGCTATGGCTACACCTTC. Encoded protein: CASSEVGGYGYTF.

The chain recombines TRBV19 with TRBJ1-5; tentatively, D is TRBD1 (5 bases). The CDR3 extends over 13 amino acids. Deletions cut 6 bases from V and 2 bases from J, with 8 bases between. The germline V gene encodes CDR1 LNHDA and CDR2 SQIVND (reference sequence). The DNA for the CDR3 is TGTGCCAGTAGCGGGGGAGGCAATCAGCCCCAGCATTTT. This gives the protein CASSGGGNQPQHF.

This clonotype was observed a handful of times. The V gene is TRBV20-1, the J gene TRBJ1-1; unclear D gene. V shed 5 bases and J shed 3 bases, with 16 bases lying between them. Germline V gene sequence: CDR1 DFQATT, CDR2 SNEGSKA (reference sequence). The CDR3 is 14 residues long. The CDR3 here is CSAPLRTVDTEAFF. For the CDR3, the DNA is TGCAGTGCTCCTCTCAGGACGGTCGACACTGAAGCTTTCTTT.

The chain links TRBV5-1 to TRBJ2-7, with 8 nucleotides matching TRBD2. The germline CDR1 and CDR2 sequences are SGHRS and YFSETQ. The CDR3 length is 19 residues. The V gene end was trimmed by 3 bases and the J gene end by 3 bases; junction bases not matched to a gene: 20. The DNA for the CDR3 is TGCGCCAGCAGCTCGGCCCGAACAGGACTAGCCCCGGGTGGCTACGAGCAGTACTTC. Residues: CASSSARTGLAPGGYEQYF.

The sample holds one count of this clonotype. Germline and junction disagree at one end, which may indicate a read error. The V gene is TRBV18, the J gene TRBJ2-1; perhaps TRBD2 as D (6 bases). Germline V gene data show CDR1 as KGHSH and CDR2 as LQKENI. There are 14 residues in the CDR3. The CDR3 nucleotides read TGTGCCAGCTCACGGGGGGTTCCCTACGATGAGCAGTTCTTC. As protein: CASSRGVPYDEQFF.

The genes are TRBV2 and TRBJ2-5, with D tentatively TRBD1 (5 bases). Trimming cost V 2 bases and J 5 bases, with 18 bases left between them. The CDR3 loop spans 16 amino acids. Germline CDR1 and CDR2: SNHLY and FYNNEI. This chain's CDR3 is CASSERTLRARETQYF. CDR3 in DNA: TGTGCCAGCAGTGAAAGGACACTCAGGGCGAGGGAGACCCAGTACTTC. Filled out from reference TRBV2 and TRBJ2-5, the complete variable domain reads EPEVTQTPSHQVTQMGQEVILRCVPISNHLYFYWYRQILGQKVEFLVSFYNNEISEKSEIFDDQFSVERPDGSNFTLKIRSTKLEDSAMYFCASSERTLRARETQYFGPGTRLLVL.

In its sample, this clonotype was seen many times. The chain employs TRBV5-1 and TRBJ2-7; 7 bases align to TRBD1. V lost 0 bases, J lost 2 bases, and 5 bases stayed unmatched. Germline CDR1 reads SGHRS; CDR2 reads YFSETQ. CDR3 size: 15 residues. In nucleotides, the CDR3 is TGCGCCAGCAGCTTGGAGGGACAGTATGCCTACGAGCAGTACTTC. This translates into CASSLEGQYAYEQYF.

V is TRBV9 and J is TRBJ1-6, with 7 bases matching TRBD1. The CDR3 consists of 15 residues. The junction had 11 bases not matched to a gene; V was cut back by 4 bases and J by 10 bases. Looked up from germline, CDR1 is SGDLS and CDR2 is YYNGEE. CDR3 bases: TGTGCCAGCAGCCCTAGGAGGACAGGTACCTCACCCCTCCACTTT. Encoded protein: CASSPRRTGTSPLHF.

This clonotype has at least ten counts. The chain combines TRBV20-1 with TRBJ2-2; 11 bases align to TRBD2. CDR1 DFQATT and CDR2 SNEGSKA come from the germline V gene (reference sequence). The CDR3 length is 16 residues. V lost 1 base, J lost 7 bases, and 8 bases stayed unmatched. The CDR3 loop reads CSARVDSGGESGELFF. The CDR3 DNA reads as TGCAGTGCTAGAGTAGATAGCGGGGGGGAAAGCGGGGAGCTGTTTTTT.

This clonotype has only one observation. The gene calls are TRBV2 and TRBJ2-7; D is uncertain. The germline V and J ends were trimmed by 0 bases and 2 bases, with 14 bases remaining between them. CDR3 length: 16 residues. The germline V gene has CDR1 SNHLY and CDR2 FYNNEI. CDR3 protein: CASSEAPRTDTYEQYF. The CDR3 DNA reads TGTGCCAGCAGTGAAGCGCCCCGGACGGATACCTACGAGCAGTACTTC.

This clonotype was seen a few times. The V call is TRBV5-1, the J call TRBJ2-7, with D possibly matching TRBD2 (7 bases). The CDR3 covers 14 residues. Per the germline V gene, CDR1 is SGHRS and CDR2 is YFSETQ. Deletions cut 4 bases from V and 12 bases from J, with 23 bases between. CDR3 coding DNA: TGCGCCAGCAGCGGACTAGGGGGACTCGCCGTATTGTACTTC. It encodes CASSGLGGLAVLYF.

This clonotype was found a few times. The CDR3 bases are TGCAGCGTTGAAGTACAGGGGCGAGAGCAGTACTTC. This encodes CSVEVQGREQYF. The genes are TRBV29-1 and TRBJ2-7, with 7 bases that match TRBD1. V lost 1 base, J lost 7 bases, and 4 bases stayed unmatched. The CDR3 consists of 12 residues. CDR1 SQVTM and CDR2 ANQGSEA come from the germline V gene.

The genes are TRBV20-1 and TRBJ1-3; 10 nucleotides align to TRBD1. Germline-derived CDR1 and CDR2 are DFQATT and SNEGSKA (reference sequence). This CDR3 has 16 residues. Unmatched junction bases numbered 14, after V lost 4 bases and J lost 8 bases. In DNA form, the CDR3 reads TGCAGTGCTAAACCGACGACAGGGGGCTATGGCTACACCATATATTTT. Encoded protein: CSAKPTTGGYGYTIYF.

The CDR3 region is CASRGQNEKLFF. CDR3 DNA sequence: TGCGCCTCACGGGGGCAGAATGAAAAACTGTTTTTT. The chain is built from TRBV5-1 and TRBJ1-4; possibly TRBD1 for D (6 bases). CDR1 and CDR2 (germline): SGHRS, YFSETQ. CDR3 length: 12 residues. V lost 10 bases and J 5 bases, leaving 12 bases between the germline ends.

There are many counts of this clonotype. This chain links TRBV19 with TRBJ1-2, with D possibly matching TRBD1 (5 bases). Germline CDR1 and CDR2: LNHDA and SQIVND (reference sequence). Trimming shortened V by 7 bases and J by 1 base, and 10 bases separated the two germline ends. The CDR3 is 13 amino acids. The chain's CDR3 is CASKGDVNYGYTF. In nucleotides, the CDR3 is TGTGCCAGTAAAGGGGACGTTAACTATGGCTACACCTTC.